This T cell receptor beta chain is from a study of blood T cell repertoires in COVID-19. Participants were aged about 18 to 100 years from approximately 24 US areas. TCRdb's table, derived via immunoSEQ multiplex PCR, lists solely in-frame clones and lacks some. This table has roughly 300,000 clones, approximately 92% appearing once. V was trimmed by 7 bases and J by 0 bases, leaving 13 bases between them. This CDR3 contains 16 residues. From germline, CDR1 is SNHLY and CDR2 FYNNEI. The V call is TRBV2, the J call TRBJ2-6; tentatively, D is TRBD1 (5 bases). Sequences were obtained from PBMCs or T cells enriched from blood (not recorded which). This clonotype originated in a woman aged 30 to 39 who had recovered from COVID-19. CDR3 amino acids: CASTGQVLSGANVLTF. CDR3 DNA: TGTGCCAGCACAGGGCAGGTACTCTCTGGGGCCAACGTCCTGACTTTC.